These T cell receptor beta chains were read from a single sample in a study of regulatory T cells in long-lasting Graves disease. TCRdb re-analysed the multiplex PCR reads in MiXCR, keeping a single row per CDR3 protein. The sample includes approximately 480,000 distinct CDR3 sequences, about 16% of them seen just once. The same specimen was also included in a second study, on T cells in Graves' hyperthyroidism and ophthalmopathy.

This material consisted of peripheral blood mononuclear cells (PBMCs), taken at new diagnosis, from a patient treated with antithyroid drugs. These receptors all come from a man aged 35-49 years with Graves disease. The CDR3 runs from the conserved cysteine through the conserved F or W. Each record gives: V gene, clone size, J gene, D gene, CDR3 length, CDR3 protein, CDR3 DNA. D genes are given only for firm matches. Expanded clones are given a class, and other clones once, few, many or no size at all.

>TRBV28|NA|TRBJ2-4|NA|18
CASSPHRGAGRAKNIQYF
TGTGCCAGCAGTCCCCACCGTGGGGCGGGGAGAGCCAAAAACATTCAGTACTTC
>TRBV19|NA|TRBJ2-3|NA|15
CATQEQAASTDTHYF
TGTGCCACTCAGGAGCAAGCAGCTAGCACAGATACGCATTATTTT
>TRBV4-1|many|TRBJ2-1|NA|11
CASRHYNEQFF
TGCGCCAGCAGGCACTACAATGAGCAGTTCTTC
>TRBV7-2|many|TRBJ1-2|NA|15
CASSFQTGSNYGYTF
TGTGCCAGCAGCTTCCAGACAGGCTCTAACTATGGCTACACCTTC
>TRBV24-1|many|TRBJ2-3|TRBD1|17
CATSERRTGGALDTQYF
TGTGCCACCAGTGAGCGTCGGACAGGGGGCGCGTTAGATACGCAGTATTTT
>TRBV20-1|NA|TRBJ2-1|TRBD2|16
CSARQHASGVYNEQFF
TGCAGTGCTAGGCAGCATGCTAGCGGGGTTTACAATGAGCAGTTCTTC
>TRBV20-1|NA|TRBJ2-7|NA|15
CSARGGIVGPYEQYF
TGCAGTGCTAGAGGTGGGATAGTGGGCCCGTACGAGCAGTACTTC
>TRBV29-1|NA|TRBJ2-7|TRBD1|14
CSFEGQGLAHEQYF
TGCAGCTTTGAAGGACAGGGACTCGCCCACGAGCAGTACTTC
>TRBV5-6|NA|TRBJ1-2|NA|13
CASSLSREYGYTF
TGTGCCAGCAGCTTAAGCAGGGAGTATGGCTACACCTTC
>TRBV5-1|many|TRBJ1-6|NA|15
CASSLDGGTYSPLHF
TGCGCCAGCAGCTTGGACGGGGGAACTTATTCACCCCTCCACTTT
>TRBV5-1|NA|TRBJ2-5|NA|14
CASLAVEDQETQYF
TGCGCCAGCTTGGCCGTGGAGGATCAAGAGACCCAGTACTTC
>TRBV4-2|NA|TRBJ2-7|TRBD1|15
CASSQERTGSYEQYF
TGTGCCAGCAGCCAAGAACGGACAGGGAGCTACGAGCAGTACTTC
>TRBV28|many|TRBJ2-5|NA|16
CATIREVIGVAETQYF
TGTGCCACCATAAGGGAGGTTATTGGAGTGGCAGAGACCCAGTACTTC
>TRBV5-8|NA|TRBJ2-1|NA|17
CASSLAPRQVPYNEQFF
TGTGCCAGCAGCTTGGCCCCACGACAGGTCCCCTACAATGAGCAGTTCTTC
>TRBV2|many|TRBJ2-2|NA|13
CASSATPTGELFF
TGTGCCAGCAGCGCCACGCCAACCGGGGAGCTGTTTTTT
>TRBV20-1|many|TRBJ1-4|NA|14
CSARDPGTPEKLFF
TGCAGTGCTAGAGATCCCGGGACACCTGAAAAACTGTTTTTT
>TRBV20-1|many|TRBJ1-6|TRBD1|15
CSATPGTGYNSPLHF
TGCAGTGCTACCCCTGGGACAGGCTATAATTCACCCCTCCACTTT
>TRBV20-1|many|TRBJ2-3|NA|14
CSARGVGGPDTQYF
TGCAGTGCTAGGGGCGTGGGAGGTCCAGATACGCAGTATTTT
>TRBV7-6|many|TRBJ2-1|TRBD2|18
CASSLVVSGGAQYNEQFF
TGTGCCAGCAGCTTAGTAGTATCGGGAGGGGCGCAGTACAATGAGCAGTTCTTC
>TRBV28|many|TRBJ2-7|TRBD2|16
CASTKYGTSGSYEQYF
TGTGCCAGCACTAAGTACGGGACTAGCGGGTCCTACGAGCAGTACTTC
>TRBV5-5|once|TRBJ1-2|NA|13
CASGTGTVYGYTF
TGTGCCAGCGGAACCGGGACGGTCTATGGCTACACCTTC
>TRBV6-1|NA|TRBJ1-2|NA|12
CASSHGSAGYTF
TGTGCCAGCAGTCACGGATCGGCGGGCTACACCTTC
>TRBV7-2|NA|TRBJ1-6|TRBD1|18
CASSLASGGGAGNSPLHF
TGTGCCAGCAGCTTAGCCTCTGGAGGGGGCGCGGGGAATTCACCCCTCCACTTT
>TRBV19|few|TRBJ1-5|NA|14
CASLTVNSNQPQHF
TGTGCCAGTTTGACGGTAAATAGCAATCAGCCCCAGCATTTT
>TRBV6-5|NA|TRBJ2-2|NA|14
CASSSRTETGELFF
TGTGCCAGCAGTTCAAGGACAGAGACCGGGGAGCTGTTTTTT
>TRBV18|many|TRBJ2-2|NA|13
CASSNRETGELFF
TGTGCCAGCTCTAACAGGGAGACCGGGGAGCTGTTTTTT
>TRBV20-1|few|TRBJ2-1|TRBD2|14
CSATPGLDDNEQFF
TGCAGTGCCACCCCGGGACTAGATGACAATGAGCAGTTCTTC
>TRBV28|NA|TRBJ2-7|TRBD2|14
CASSASGTSYEQYF
TGTGCCAGCAGTGCTAGCGGGACCTCCTACGAGCAGTACTTC